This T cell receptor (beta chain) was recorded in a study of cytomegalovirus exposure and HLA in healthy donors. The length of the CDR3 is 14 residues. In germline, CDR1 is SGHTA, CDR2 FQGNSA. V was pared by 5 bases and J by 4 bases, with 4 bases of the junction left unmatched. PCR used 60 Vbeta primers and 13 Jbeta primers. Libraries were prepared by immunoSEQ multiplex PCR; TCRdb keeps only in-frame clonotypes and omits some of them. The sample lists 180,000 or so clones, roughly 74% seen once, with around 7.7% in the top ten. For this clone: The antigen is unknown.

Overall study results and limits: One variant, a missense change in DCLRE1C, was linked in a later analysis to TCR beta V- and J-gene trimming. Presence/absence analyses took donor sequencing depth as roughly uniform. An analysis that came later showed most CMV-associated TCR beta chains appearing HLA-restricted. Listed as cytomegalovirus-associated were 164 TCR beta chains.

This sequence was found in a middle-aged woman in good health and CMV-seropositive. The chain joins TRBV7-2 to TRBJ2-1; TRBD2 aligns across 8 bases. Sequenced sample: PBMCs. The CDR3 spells CASSLTSGYNEQFF. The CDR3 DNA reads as TGTGCCAGCAGCCTCACTAGCGGATACAATGAGCAGTTCTTC.